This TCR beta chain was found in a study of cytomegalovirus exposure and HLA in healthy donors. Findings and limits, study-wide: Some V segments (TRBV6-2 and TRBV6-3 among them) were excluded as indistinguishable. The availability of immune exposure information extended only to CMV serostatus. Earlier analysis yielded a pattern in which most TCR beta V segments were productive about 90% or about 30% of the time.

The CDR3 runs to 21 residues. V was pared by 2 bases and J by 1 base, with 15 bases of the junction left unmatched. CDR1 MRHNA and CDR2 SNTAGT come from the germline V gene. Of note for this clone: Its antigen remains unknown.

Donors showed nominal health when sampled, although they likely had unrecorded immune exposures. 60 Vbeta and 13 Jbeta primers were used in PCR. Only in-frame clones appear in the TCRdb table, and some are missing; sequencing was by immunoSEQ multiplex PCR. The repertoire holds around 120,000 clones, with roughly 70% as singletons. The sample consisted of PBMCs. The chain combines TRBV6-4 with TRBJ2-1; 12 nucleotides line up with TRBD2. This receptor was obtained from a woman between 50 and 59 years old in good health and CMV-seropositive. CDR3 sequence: CASSDLPGVLAGGPSYNEQFF. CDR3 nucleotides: TGTGCCAGCAGTGACCTCCCGGGGGTGCTAGCGGGGGGGCCGTCCTACAATGAGCAGTTCTTC.